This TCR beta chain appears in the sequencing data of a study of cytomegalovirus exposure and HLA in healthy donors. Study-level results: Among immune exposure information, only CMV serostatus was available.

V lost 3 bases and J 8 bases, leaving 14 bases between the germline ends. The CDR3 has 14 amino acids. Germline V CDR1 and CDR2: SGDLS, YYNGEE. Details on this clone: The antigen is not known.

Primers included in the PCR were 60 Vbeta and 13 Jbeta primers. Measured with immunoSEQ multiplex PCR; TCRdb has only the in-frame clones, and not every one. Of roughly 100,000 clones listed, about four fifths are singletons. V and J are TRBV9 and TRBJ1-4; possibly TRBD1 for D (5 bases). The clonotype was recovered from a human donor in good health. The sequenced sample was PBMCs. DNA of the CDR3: TGTGCCAGCAGCGGGGGGATCGGAGGGGAAAAACTGTTTTTT. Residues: CASSGGIGGEKLFF.